The sequence of this T cell receptor beta chain was determined in a study of long-term antiretroviral therapy in people with HIV (dated 2022 in TCRdb). About the study as a whole: The earliest samples were collected about a decade before the 2015 WHO recommendation for immediate ART, when ART was typically delayed until CD4 counts fell. A retrospective serial study tested whether changes in peripheral blood TRB repertoire composition and diversity were associated with ART initiation and durable HIV suppression. No cross-contamination during QIAcube processing was shown when test extractions of a monoclonal T-cell line were performed alongside over 25 polyclonal samples. A total of over 150 cryopreserved PBMC samples came from 30 or so adults with confirmed HIV infection and were collected serially over a mean of roughly six years (range 1-12). Among the 30 or so participants with HIV, around ten were female. Results and caveats for the whole study, not just this receptor: Unsorted PBMC were profiled instead of sorted CD4+ and CD8+ T cells because pre-ART samples had limited cell numbers. Samples dated from the mid-2000s to the late 2010s, and the ART regimens used may be less effective than current ones. Narrower CDR3 length ranges were observed in HIV repertoires than in controls, and an antigen-experienced repertoire with only a slight naive shift after ART was suggested by the network structure. A significant increase in TRB diversity was found to be associated with ART initiation, although TRB diversity was observed to remain significantly below that of transplant donor controls even after long-term ART. At every time point, the repertoire was dominated by expanded TRB clones first identified before ART initiation, although this dominance fluctuated and, in many PLHIV, declined after ART. No data were available on ART adherence, viral resistance or therapy changes, limiting inferences about post-ART repertoire changes. Owing to limited PBMC availability, only the TCR beta chain was sequenced, without alpha chain pairing.

Participants were included only if at least one PBMC sample before ART initiation and at least two post-ART samples were available. Treatment was received in the United States of America by all participants with HIV. Before DNA extraction, cryopreserved samples of about 1-11 million PBMC were thawed and then washed. At the time of the earliest PBMC sample for each participant with HIV, ages ranged from about 23 to 60 years. Each participant contributed PBMC samples from 1-4 timepoints before ART initiation and 2-8 timepoints after ART initiation, with a median of 7 samples. Serial HIV viral load, CD4+ T-cell count, ART history and demographic data were obtained for every participant. Using a Qiagen kit on a QIAcube, genomic DNA was extracted from unsorted PBMC, with samples processed in batches of 12. This clone appeared a few times. Its specific antigen is unknown. Base qualities are not at hand, and no much larger clone is one base apart.

The immunoSEQ hsTCRB v3.0 assay was used at survey level resolution to sequence the TRB variable region. The targeted TRB sequencing depth was about 40,000-50,000 T-cell genomes per sample. An Illumina MiSeq with a v3 150-cycle kit was used to sequence the pooled TRB libraries. As for the authors' bioinformatics: Repertoire analysis was run in R within a reproducible Nextflow workflow that covered QC, data transformation and analysis. Custom analyses were implemented in LymphoSeq2, an R package for AIRR-Seq data exploration. A few samples yielding fewer than 5000 total TRB sequences were excluded, leaving 188 analyzed HIV repertoires. Among the 180 to 200 retained HIV repertoires, around 60 were collected before ART initiation and 129 were collected after ART initiation. Repertoires were downsampled to 5000 TRB nucleotide sequences, with summary statistics averaged over 100 downsampling iterations. Only TRB sequences with CDR3 regions of at least seven amino acids were retained for analysis. Two measures captured diversity: a Shannon entropy-derived clonality score and the Gini coefficient. In repertoire networks, the top 5000 CDR3 amino acid sequences were linked whenever an edit distance of one separated two sequences. For TRB CDR3 amino acid sequences, antigen specificity groups and MHC restriction were predicted with GLIPH2. To flag known CMV, EBV, HIV or tissue antigen associations, CDR3 amino acid sequences were matched against VDJdb and McPAS-TCR. Pre-ART, post-ART and control groups were compared with Wilcoxon signed-rank tests and Holm-Bonferroni correction. TCRdb holds this immuneACCESS table with in-frame rearrangements only. Some clones are missing; in checked studies, unresolved V genes explain under half, and the rest has no known cause. From that table come the V and J calls and clone size; the DNA was used to work out D and trimming. The sample table holds about 25,000 clones, of which about 80% were seen once. In total, the top ten clones hold 9% to 10% of the sample.

Sequenced here: unsorted PBMCs, sampled 1.2 years after starting antiretroviral therapy. This receptor was obtained from a woman aged 40 to 50 with HIV.

This receptor carries the CDR3 CASSFSKGDTEAFF. The nucleotide sequence is TGTGCCAGCAGCTTCAGCAAGGGGGACACTGAAGCTTTCTTT. This chain is built from TRBV7-2 and TRBJ1-1; 6 matching bases give a weak D call of TRBD1. CDR1 and CDR2 are read off the germline V gene as SGHTA and FQGNSA. Trimming costs V 3 bases and J 3 bases, and their ends lie 11 bases apart. The cysteine opens and the phenylalanine closes a CDR3 of 14 amino acids. Only the CDR3 portion is preserved as DNA: 42 bases, with reading frame beginning at the first base.